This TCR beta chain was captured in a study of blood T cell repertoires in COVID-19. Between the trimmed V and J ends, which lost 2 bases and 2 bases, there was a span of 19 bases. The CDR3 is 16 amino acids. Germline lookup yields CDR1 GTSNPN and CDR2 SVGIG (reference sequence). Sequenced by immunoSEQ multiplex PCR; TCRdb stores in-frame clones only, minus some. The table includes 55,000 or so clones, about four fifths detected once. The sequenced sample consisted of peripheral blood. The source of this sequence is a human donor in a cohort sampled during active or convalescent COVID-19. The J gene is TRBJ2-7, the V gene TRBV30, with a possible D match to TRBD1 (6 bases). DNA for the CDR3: TGTGCCTGGAGTTCCCCACGGACAGCTACCACCTACGAGCAGTACTTC. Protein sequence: CAWSSPRTATTYEQYF.